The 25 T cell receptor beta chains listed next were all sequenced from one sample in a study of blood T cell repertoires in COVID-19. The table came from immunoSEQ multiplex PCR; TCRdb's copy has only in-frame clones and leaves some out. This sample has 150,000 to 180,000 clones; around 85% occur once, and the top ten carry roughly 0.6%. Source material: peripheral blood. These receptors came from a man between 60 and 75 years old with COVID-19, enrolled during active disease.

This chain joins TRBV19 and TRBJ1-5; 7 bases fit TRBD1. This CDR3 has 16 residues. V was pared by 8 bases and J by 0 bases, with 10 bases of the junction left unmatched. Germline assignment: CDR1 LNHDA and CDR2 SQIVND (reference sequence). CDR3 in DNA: TGTGCCAGTGCTAATTCAGGGGGGTTTAGCAATCAGCCCCAGCATTTT. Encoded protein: CASANSGGFSNQPQHF.

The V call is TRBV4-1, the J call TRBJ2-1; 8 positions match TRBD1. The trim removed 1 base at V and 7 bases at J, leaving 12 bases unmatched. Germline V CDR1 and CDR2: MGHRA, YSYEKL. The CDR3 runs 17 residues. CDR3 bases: TGCGCCAGCAGCCAAGTTGGGCTCCGGACAGGGAAAAATGAGCAGTTCTTC. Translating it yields CASSQVGLRTGKNEQFF.

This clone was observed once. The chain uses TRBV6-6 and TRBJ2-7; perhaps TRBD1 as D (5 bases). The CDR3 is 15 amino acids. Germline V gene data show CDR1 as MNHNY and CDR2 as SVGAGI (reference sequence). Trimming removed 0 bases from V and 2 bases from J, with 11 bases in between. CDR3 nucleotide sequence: TGTGCCAGCAGTTACTCGATGGGGCAAACCTACGAGCAGTACTTC. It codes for CASSYSMGQTYEQYF.

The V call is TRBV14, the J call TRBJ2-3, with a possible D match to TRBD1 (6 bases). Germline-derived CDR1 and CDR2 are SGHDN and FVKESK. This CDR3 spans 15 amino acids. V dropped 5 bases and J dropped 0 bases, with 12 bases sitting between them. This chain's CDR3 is CASSSNRASTDTQYF. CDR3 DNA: TGTGCCAGCAGCTCGAACAGGGCTAGCACAGATACGCAGTATTTT.

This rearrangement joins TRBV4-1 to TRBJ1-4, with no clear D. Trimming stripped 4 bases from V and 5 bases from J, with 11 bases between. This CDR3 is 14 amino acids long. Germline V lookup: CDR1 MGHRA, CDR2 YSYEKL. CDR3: CASSLVGENEKLFF. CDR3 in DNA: TGCGCCAGCAGCCTAGTCGGGGAAAATGAAAAACTGTTTTTT.

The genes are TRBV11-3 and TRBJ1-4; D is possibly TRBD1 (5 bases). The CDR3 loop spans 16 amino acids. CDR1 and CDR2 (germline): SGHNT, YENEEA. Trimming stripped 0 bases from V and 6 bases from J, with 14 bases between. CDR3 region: CASSLDKGDLYEKLFF. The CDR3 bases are TGTGCCAGCAGCTTAGATAAAGGGGATCTTTATGAAAAACTGTTTTTT. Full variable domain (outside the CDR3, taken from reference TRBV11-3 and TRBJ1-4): EAGVVQSPRYKIIEKKQPVAFWCNPISGHNTLYWYLQNLGQGPELLIRYENEEAVDDSQLPKDRFSAERLKGVDSTLKIQPAELGDSAVYLCASSLDKGDLYEKLFFGSGTQLSVL.

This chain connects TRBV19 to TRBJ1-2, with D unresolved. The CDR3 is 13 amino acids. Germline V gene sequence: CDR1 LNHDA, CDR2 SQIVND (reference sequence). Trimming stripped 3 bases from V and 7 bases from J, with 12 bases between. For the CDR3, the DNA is TGTGCCAGTAGTATTCAGGCAGCTCCTGGCTACACCTTC. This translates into CASSIQAAPGYTF.

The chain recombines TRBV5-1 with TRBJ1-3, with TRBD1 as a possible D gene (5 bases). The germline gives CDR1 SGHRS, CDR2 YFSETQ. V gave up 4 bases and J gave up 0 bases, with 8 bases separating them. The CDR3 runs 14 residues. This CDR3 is CASSGDSSGNTIYF. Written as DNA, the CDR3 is TGCGCCAGCAGCGGCGACAGCTCTGGAAACACCATATATTTT.

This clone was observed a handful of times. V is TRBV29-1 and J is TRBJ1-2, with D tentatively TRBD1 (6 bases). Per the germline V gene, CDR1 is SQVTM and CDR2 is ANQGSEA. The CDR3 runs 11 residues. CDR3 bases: TGCGGGGGTACAGGGTTCCATGGCTACACCTTC. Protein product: CGGTGFHGYTF.

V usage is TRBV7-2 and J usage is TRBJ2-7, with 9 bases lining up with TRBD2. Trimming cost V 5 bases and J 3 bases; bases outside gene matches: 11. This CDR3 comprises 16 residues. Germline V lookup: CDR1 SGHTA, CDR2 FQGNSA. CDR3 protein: CASSPRGSSGGYEQYF. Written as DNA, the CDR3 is TGTGCCAGCAGCCCCCGTGGTAGTAGCGGGGGCTACGAGCAGTACTTC.

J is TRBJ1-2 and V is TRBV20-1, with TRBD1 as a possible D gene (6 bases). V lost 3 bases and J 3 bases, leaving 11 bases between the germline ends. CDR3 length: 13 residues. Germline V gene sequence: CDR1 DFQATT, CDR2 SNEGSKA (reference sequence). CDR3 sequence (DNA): TGCAGTGCTAGTACAGGGATATACTATGGCTACACCTTC. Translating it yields CSASTGIYYGYTF.

CDR3 sequence: CASSFGGKGNTEAFF. For the CDR3, the DNA is TGTGCCAGCAGCTTCGGGGGGAAGGGTAACACTGAAGCTTTCTTT. The chain couples TRBV7-3 to TRBJ1-1; a weak D match, TRBD1 (5 bases). The CDR3 consists of 15 residues. The germline CDR1 and CDR2 sequences are SGHTA and FQGTGA. Trimming took off 3 bases at V and 2 bases at J, with 13 bases between the two ends.

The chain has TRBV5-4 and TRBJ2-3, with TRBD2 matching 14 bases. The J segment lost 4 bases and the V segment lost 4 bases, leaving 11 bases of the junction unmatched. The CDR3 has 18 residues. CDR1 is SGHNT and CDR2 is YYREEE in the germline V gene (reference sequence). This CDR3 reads CASSQGLAGAPGADTQYF. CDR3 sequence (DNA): TGTGCCAGCAGCCAGGGACTAGCGGGGGCCCCGGGGGCAGATACGCAGTATTTT.

CDR3 sequence (DNA): TGCGCCAGCAGCTTGGGGATGGGACAGGGAAACACTGAAGCTTTCTTT. This sequence encodes CASSLGMGQGNTEAFF. J is TRBJ1-1 and V is TRBV5-1; TRBD1 matches at 9 bases. Germline CDR1 reads SGHRS; CDR2 reads YFSETQ. V lost 0 bases to trimming and J lost 2 bases; unmatched junction nucleotides: 5. The CDR3 contains 16 residues.

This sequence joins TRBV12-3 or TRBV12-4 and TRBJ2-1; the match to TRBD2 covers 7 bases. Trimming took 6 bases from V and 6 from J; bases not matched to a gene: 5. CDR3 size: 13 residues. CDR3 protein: CASSKLAINEQFF. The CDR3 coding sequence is TGTGCCAGCAGCAAACTAGCGATCAATGAGCAGTTCTTC.

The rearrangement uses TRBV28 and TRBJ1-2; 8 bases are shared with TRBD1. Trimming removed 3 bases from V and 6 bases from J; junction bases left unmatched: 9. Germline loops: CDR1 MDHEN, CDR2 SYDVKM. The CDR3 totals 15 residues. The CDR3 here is CASSFGQGAPNGYTF. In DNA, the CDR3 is TGTGCCAGCAGTTTTGGGCAGGGGGCTCCCAATGGCTACACCTTC.

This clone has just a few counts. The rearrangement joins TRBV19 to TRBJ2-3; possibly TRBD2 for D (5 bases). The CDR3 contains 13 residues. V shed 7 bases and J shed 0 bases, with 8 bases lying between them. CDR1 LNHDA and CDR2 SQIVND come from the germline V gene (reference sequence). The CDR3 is CASKRASTDTQYF. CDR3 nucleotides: TGTGCCAGTAAGAGGGCTAGCACAGATACGCAGTATTTT.

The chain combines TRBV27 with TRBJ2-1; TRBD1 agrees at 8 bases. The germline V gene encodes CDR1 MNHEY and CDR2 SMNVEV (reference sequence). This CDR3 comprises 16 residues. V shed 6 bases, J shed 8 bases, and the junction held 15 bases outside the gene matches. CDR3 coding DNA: TGTGCCAGCAGCCATATCCCGGCAGGGGGCCGTGATGAGCAGTTCTTC. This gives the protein CASSHIPAGGRDEQFF.

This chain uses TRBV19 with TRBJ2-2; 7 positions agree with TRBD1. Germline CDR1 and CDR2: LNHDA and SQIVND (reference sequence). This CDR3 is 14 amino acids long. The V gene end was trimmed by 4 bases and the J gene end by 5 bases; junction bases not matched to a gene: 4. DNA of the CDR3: TGTGCCAGTAGTAGGACAGGTTCTACCGGGGAGCTGTTTTTT. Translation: CASSRTGSTGELFF.

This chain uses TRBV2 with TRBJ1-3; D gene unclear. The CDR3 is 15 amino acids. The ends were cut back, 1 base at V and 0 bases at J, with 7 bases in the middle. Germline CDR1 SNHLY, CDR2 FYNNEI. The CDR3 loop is CASSEGRYSGNTIYF. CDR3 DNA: TGTGCCAGCAGTGAAGGGAGATACTCTGGAAACACCATATATTTT.

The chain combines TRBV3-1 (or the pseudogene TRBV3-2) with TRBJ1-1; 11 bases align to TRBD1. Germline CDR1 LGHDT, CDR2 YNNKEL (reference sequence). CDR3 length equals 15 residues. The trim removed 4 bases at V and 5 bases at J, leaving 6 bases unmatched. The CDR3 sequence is CASSLGQGARTEAFF. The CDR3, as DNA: TGTGCCAGCAGCCTTGGACAGGGGGCTCGGACTGAAGCTTTCTTT.

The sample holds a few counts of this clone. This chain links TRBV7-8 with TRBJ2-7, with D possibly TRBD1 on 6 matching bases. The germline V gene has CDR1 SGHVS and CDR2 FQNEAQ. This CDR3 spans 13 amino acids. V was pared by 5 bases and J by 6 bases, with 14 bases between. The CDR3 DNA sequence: TGTGCCAGCAGCCAAAACCTAGGGGGCGAGCAGTACTTC. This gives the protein CASSQNLGGEQYF.

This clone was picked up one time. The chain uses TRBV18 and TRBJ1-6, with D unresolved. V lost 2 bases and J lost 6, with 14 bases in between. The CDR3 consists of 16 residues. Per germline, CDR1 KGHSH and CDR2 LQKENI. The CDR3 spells CASSPGDEGSNSPLHF. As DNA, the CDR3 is TGTGCCAGCTCACCAGGTGATGAGGGTAGTAATTCACCCCTCCACTTT.

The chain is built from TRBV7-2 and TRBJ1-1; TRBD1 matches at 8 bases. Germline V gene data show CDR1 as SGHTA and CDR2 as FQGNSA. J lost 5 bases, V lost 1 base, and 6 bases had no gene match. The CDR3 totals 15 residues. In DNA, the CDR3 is TGTGCCAGCAGCTTAGGACAGGGGAGGTCTACTGAAGCTTTCTTT. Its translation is CASSLGQGRSTEAFF.

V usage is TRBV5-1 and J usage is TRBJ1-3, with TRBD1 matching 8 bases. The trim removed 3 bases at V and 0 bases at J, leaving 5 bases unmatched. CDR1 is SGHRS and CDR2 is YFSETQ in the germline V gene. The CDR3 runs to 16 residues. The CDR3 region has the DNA TGCGCCAGCAGCTCTCCGGGACAGGTCTCTGGAAACACCATATATTTT. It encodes CASSSPGQVSGNTIYF.